This T cell receptor beta chain was found in a study of cytomegalovirus exposure and HLA in healthy donors. Findings and caveats of the study: The study listed 150 to 200 cytomegalovirus-associated TCR beta chains.

Germline CDR1 is SGHNT and CDR2 is YYREEE (reference sequence). The V segment lost 2 bases and the J segment 5 bases; nucleotides outside the gene matches: 1. The length of the CDR3 is 14 residues. The PCR employed 60 Vbeta primers together with 13 Jbeta primers. Libraries were prepared by immunoSEQ multiplex PCR; TCRdb keeps only in-frame clonotypes and omits some of them. The table shows about 160,000 clones, with less than 85% occurring only once. Remarks on this clone: Its antigen is as yet unknown.

V and J are TRBV5-4 and TRBJ2-4; 10 bases are a match to TRBD1. Sequencing used PBMCs. This sequence originates from a middle-aged man in good health and CMV-seropositive. The CDR3 loop is CASSFGTGENIQYF. CDR3 DNA: TGTGCCAGCAGCTTCGGGACAGGGGAAAACATTCAGTACTTC.